This T cell receptor beta chain originates from a study of OX40 agonist ivuxolimab in advanced cancers. Peripheral blood came from all dose cohorts at three timepoints. CDR3 length: 12 residues. V lost 1 base to trimming and J lost 4 bases, with 4 bases between them. Looked up from germline, CDR1 is SNHLY and CDR2 is FYNNEI. The protocol was immunoSEQ multiplex PCR, while the TCRdb copy is restricted to in-frame clones and leaves out a portion. Seen here are tens of thousands of clones, 78% observed once, and the top ten hold around 13%. The chain recombines TRBV2 with TRBJ1-2; D gene uncertain. This specimen consisted of CD4+ or CD8+ T cells sorted from blood, obtained in a trial of the OX40 agonist ivuxolimab. The origin of this receptor is an adult with an advanced solid tumor such as melanoma, head and neck, liver or kidney cancer. The CDR3 is CASSEGGYGYTF. The DNA of the CDR3 is TGTGCCAGCAGTGAAGGGGGCTATGGCTACACCTTC.